The next 25 T cell receptor beta chains were all read from a single sample in a study of T cells in Graves' hyperthyroidism and ophthalmopathy. From RNA transcripts, TCR beta CDR3 regions were amplified. The primer set for the first-round RT-PCR of the TCR CDR3 was HTBI. TCRdb reanalysed the multiplex PCR reads using MiXCR and keeps one entry per CDR3 protein. The table has roughly 330,000 distinct CDR3 sequences, roughly 15% seen once. Sequencing was performed on blood. The receptors stem from a man aged 25 to 40 with Graves' hyperthyroidism.

This clonotype occurred many times. J is TRBJ1-5 and V is TRBV18; tentatively, D is TRBD1 (5 bases). V lost 3 bases and J 3 bases, leaving 9 bases between the germline ends. The CDR3 is 14 amino acids. Germline V CDR1 and CDR2: KGHSH, LQKENI. In DNA form, the CDR3 reads TGTGCCAGCTCACCGAGGGGTTCCAATCAGCCCCAGCATTTT. Its translation is CASSPRGSNQPQHF. The full variable domain, with the rest looked up from reference TRBV18 and TRBJ1-5, is NAGVMQNPRHLVRRRGQEARLRCSPMKGHSHVYWYRQLPEEGLKFMVYLQKENIIDESGMPKERFSAEFPKEGPSILRIQQVVRGDSAAYFCASSPRGSNQPQHFGDGTRLSIL.

This clonotype has more than one count but fewer than ten. V usage is TRBV5-4 and J usage is TRBJ1-4; D remains unclear. There are 14 residues in the CDR3. Germline-derived CDR1 and CDR2 are SGHNT and YYREEE (reference sequence). V was trimmed by 3 bases and J by 5 bases, leaving 11 bases between them. CDR3: CASSYEGLNEKLFF. CDR3 bases: TGTGCCAGCAGCTACGAGGGATTGAATGAAAAACTGTTTTTT.

This chain joins TRBV4-1 and TRBJ2-1; D ambiguous. The CDR3 extends over 13 amino acids. V was pared by 10 bases and J by 5 bases, with 15 bases between. Germline CDR1 MGHRA, CDR2 YSYEKL. The CDR3 bases are TGCGCCACTGCGCGGACCCCGGACAATGAGCAGTTCTTC. Translation: CATARTPDNEQFF.

This clonotype was seen repeatedly, ten times or more. This chain links TRBV28 with TRBJ2-7; a weak D match, TRBD1 (5 bases). The V gene lost 2 bases and the J gene lost 2 bases, with 7 bases spanning the gap. The CDR3 consists of 13 residues. The germline V gene encodes CDR1 MDHEN and CDR2 SYDVKM. Written as DNA, the CDR3 is TGTGCCAGCAGTTTAGACAGCCCCTACGAGCAGTACTTC. It specifies CASSLDSPYEQYF.

A single count supports this clonotype. The V and J genes are TRBV24-1 and TRBJ2-5, with 9 bases that match TRBD1. The tail of the sequence fits TRBJ2-1 better, so the J call may be wrong. This CDR3 is 16 amino acids long. Germline V gene sequence: CDR1 KGHDR, CDR2 SFDVKD. The CDR3 spells CATSDPSGQGLETQFF. The DNA of the CDR3 is TGTGCCACCAGTGACCCCTCGGGACAGGGATTGGAGACCCAGTTCTTC.

There are many counts of this clonotype. This chain connects TRBV6-1 to TRBJ1-1; 9 bases agree with TRBD1. Germline assignment: CDR1 MNHNS and CDR2 SASEGT. The CDR3 extends over 15 amino acids. V lost 5 bases to trimming and J lost 6 bases; unmatched junction nucleotides: 10. Here the CDR3 reads CASSTPGQGRAEAFF. The CDR3 nucleotides are TGTGCCAGCAGTACTCCGGGACAGGGACGTGCTGAAGCTTTCTTT.

Ten or more counts support this clonotype. This rearrangement joins TRBV11-2 to TRBJ2-2; D is unresolved. The CDR3 sequence is 13 residues long. Germline CDR1 reads SGHAT; CDR2 reads FQNNGV. The V gene lost 5 bases and the J gene lost 4 bases, with 8 bases spanning the gap. CDR3 DNA: TGTGCCAGCAGCCCCGGATCCACCGGGGAGCTGTTTTTT. Translated: CASSPGSTGELFF.

A remark on this clonotype: The junction departs from the called germline gene at one end, perhaps through a read error. V and J are TRBV5-1 and TRBJ2-2, with a tentative D call TRBD2 (5 bases). There are 12 residues in the CDR3. Germline V gives CDR1 SGHRS, CDR2 YFSETQ. The CDR3 region has the DNA TGCGCCAGCAGCTTGGTCAGTGGGGAGCCGTTTTTT. Translated, it gives CASSLVSGEPFF.

The table lists this clonotype with many counts. In nucleotides, the CDR3 is TGTGCCAGCAGCCATGCTTCCCAAGCTTTCTTT. It is translated as CASSHASQAFF. The chain links TRBV3-1 to TRBJ1-1; D ambiguous. The CDR3 is 11 amino acids. The V end was cut by 3 bases, the J end by 9 bases, with 8 bases between. The V gene's germline CDR1 is LGHDT and CDR2 YNNKEL (reference sequence).

In its sample, this clonotype was seen many times. The chain is built from TRBV20-1 and TRBJ2-2; D may be TRBD2 (6 bases). The CDR3 extends over 16 amino acids. Trimming pared 5 bases from V and 0 bases from J, leaving 16 bases between. From germline, CDR1 is DFQATT and CDR2 SNEGSKA (reference sequence). Here the CDR3 reads CSAPDGRSANTGELFF. CDR3 nucleotide sequence: TGCAGTGCTCCCGATGGGAGGAGCGCGAACACCGGGGAGCTGTTTTTT.

There are many counts of this clonotype. The chain joins TRBV10-3 to TRBJ2-7; TRBD2 aligns across 10 bases. CDR3 size: 15 residues. Germline CDR1 ENHRY, CDR2 SYGVKD. The junction had 5 bases not matched to a gene; V was cut back by 0 bases and J by 6 bases. CDR3 coding DNA: TGTGCCATCAGTGAGTCGGGGCTAGCGGGAGTCGAGCAGTACTTC. Translating gives CAISESGLAGVEQYF.

The table lists this clonotype with a few counts. The chain is built from TRBV30 and TRBJ1-1, with a weak D call TRBD1 (5 bases). The CDR3 loop spans 14 amino acids. The germline V gene has CDR1 GTSNPN and CDR2 SVGIG (reference sequence). Deletions cut 5 bases from V and 2 bases from J, with 15 bases between. This CDR3 is CAWGEGHTNTEAFF. CDR3 sequence (DNA): TGTGCCTGGGGAGAGGGGCATACAAACACTGAAGCTTTCTTT.

This clonotype was recorded at least ten times. This sequence joins TRBV7-8 and TRBJ2-1; 10 positions agree with TRBD2. Germline CDR1 SGHVS, CDR2 FQNEAQ. This CDR3 contains 19 residues. V was clipped by 1 base and J by 0 bases; unmatched bases: 9. CDR3 DNA sequence: TGTGCCAGCAGCTTAGGGCCTAGCGGGGGACCCAACTCCTACAATGAGCAGTTCTTC. This gives the protein CASSLGPSGGPNSYNEQFF.

About this clonotype: Likely a read error: the CDR3 ends without its conserved phenylalanine or tryptophan. V usage is TRBV3-1 and J usage is TRBJ2-1; D possibly corresponds to TRBD2 (6 bases). This CDR3 region has 16 residues. Germline V gives CDR1 LGHDT, CDR2 YNNKEL (reference sequence). V lost 3 bases and J 2 bases, leaving 14 bases between the germline ends. The CDR3 coding sequence is TGTGCCAGCAGCCAGACGGGCGGAGGGACCTACAATGAGCAGTTCCTC. Translated: CASSQTGGGTYNEQFL.

This clonotype was seen many times. The J gene is TRBJ2-1, the V gene TRBV18; D gene uncertain. The CDR3 has 13 amino acids. CDR1 KGHSH and CDR2 LQKENI come from the germline V gene. Trimming removed 5 bases from V and 5 bases from J, with 10 bases in between. The CDR3 region is CASSTEVNNEQFF. The CDR3 DNA reads TGTGCCAGCTCAACCGAGGTGAACAATGAGCAGTTCTTC.

This clonotype came up many times. The rearrangement joins TRBV5-8 to TRBJ2-7, with 8 bases that match TRBD1. With 4 bases clipped from V and 7 bases from J, the junction kept 10 bases outside the gene matches. The CDR3 contains 14 residues. Per germline, CDR1 SGHTS and CDR2 YDEGEE. CDR3 region: CASSRSGGGSEQYF. CDR3 bases: TGTGCCAGCAGCCGTTCAGGGGGCGGTTCTGAGCAGTACTTC.

This clonotype has at least ten counts. The chain employs TRBV3-1 and TRBJ2-2; a possible D gene is TRBD2 (6 bases). The V and J ends lost 2 bases and 6 bases respectively, with 10 bases between them. The CDR3 is 14 amino acids. Germline V gene data show CDR1 as LGHDT and CDR2 as YNNKEL (reference sequence). As DNA, the CDR3 is TGTGCCAGCAGCCAACAGGGAGGAGCCGGGGAGCTGTTTTTT. As protein: CASSQQGGAGELFF. The variable domain in full, completed from reference TRBV3-1 and TRBJ2-2, reads DTAVSQTPKYLVTQMGNDKSIKCEQNLGHDTMYWYKQDSKKFLKIMFSYNNKELIINETVPNRFSPKSPDKAHLNLHINSLELGDSAVYFCASSQQGGAGELFFGEGSRLTVL.

This clonotype was counted many times. The chain combines TRBV5-1 with TRBJ2-5; D not resolved. The ends were cut back, 2 bases at V and 3 bases at J, with 8 bases in the middle. Per germline, CDR1 SGHRS and CDR2 YFSETQ. The CDR3 has 13 residues. CDR3 sequence: CASSLASEETQYF. Here the CDR3 DNA reads TGCGCCAGCAGCTTAGCTAGTGAAGAGACCCAGTACTTC. Complete variable domain (other parts from reference TRBV5-1 and TRBJ2-5): KAGVTQTPRYLIKTRGQQVTLSCSPISGHRSVSWYQQTPGQGLQFLFEYFSETQRNKGNFPGRFSGRQFSNSRSEMNVSTLELGDSALYLCASSLASEETQYFGPGTRLLVL.

The chain joins TRBV18 to TRBJ1-1, with D possibly TRBD1 on 5 matching bases. The CDR3 totals 14 residues. The germline V and J ends were trimmed by 3 bases and 3 bases, with 11 bases remaining between them. CDR1 KGHSH and CDR2 LQKENI come from the germline V gene. CDR3 nucleotide sequence: TGTGCCAGCTCACCGGGGCGGGCCGACACTGAAGCTTTCTTT. This codes for CASSPGRADTEAFF.

This clonotype was found many times. J is TRBJ2-3 and V is TRBV28; D is ambiguous. Between the trimmed V and J ends, which lost 6 bases and 6 bases, there was a span of 13 bases. Germline assignment: CDR1 MDHEN and CDR2 SYDVKM. The CDR3 runs 13 residues. The CDR3 DNA reads TGTGCCAGCAGCCCCTGGGTTGGCGATACGCAGTATTTT. As protein: CASSPWVGDTQYF.

The sample holds many counts of this clonotype. This chain links TRBV7-2 with TRBJ2-1, with TRBD1 identical over 8 bases. This CDR3 spans 15 amino acids. V was clipped by 7 bases and J by 3 bases; unmatched bases: 8. Germline assignment: CDR1 SGHTA and CDR2 FQGNSA. DNA of the CDR3: TGTGCCAGCATCCCTAAACAGGGGGGCTACAATGAGCAGTTCTTC. The encoded protein is CASIPKQGGYNEQFF.

A few counts support this clonotype. V gene TRBV18 combines with J gene TRBJ2-2; TRBD1 aligns across 8 bases. The CDR3 is 17 residues long. V was pared by 0 bases and J by 7 bases, with 10 bases of the junction left unmatched. CDR1 is KGHSH and CDR2 is LQKENI in the germline V gene. The CDR3 is CASSPPTPGGQVGELFF. The CDR3 bases are TGTGCCAGCTCACCACCGACCCCAGGGGGCCAGGTCGGGGAGCTGTTTTTT.

This clonotype was recorded a few times. J is TRBJ1-1 and V is TRBV7-3; D is possibly TRBD1 (5 bases). The germline V gene encodes CDR1 SGHTA and CDR2 FQGTGA. V was clipped by 0 bases and J by 6 bases, with 11 bases between them. The CDR3 covers 14 residues. CDR3 sequence reads: CASSLTSGAAEAFF. CDR3 DNA: TGTGCCAGCAGCTTAACGTCCGGGGCAGCTGAAGCTTTCTTT. Based on the CDR3 plus reference TRBV7-3 and TRBJ1-1, the full variable domain is GAGVSQTPSNKVTEKGKYVELRCDPISGHTALYWYRQSLGQGPEFLIYFQGTGAADDSGLPNDRFFAVRPEGSVSTLKIQRTERGDSAVYLCASSLTSGAAEAFFGQGTRLTVV.

This clonotype was recorded many times. This rearrangement joins TRBV7-2 to TRBJ2-2; the D gene is possibly TRBD1 (5 bases). This CDR3 comprises 14 residues. Germline V gene data show CDR1 as SGHTA and CDR2 as FQGNSA. V was pared by 5 bases and J by 2 bases, with 9 bases between. CDR3 region: CASSPDTNTGELFF. DNA of the CDR3: TGTGCCAGCAGCCCGGACACAAACACCGGGGAGCTGTTTTTT.

This clonotype has just a few counts. The chain links TRBV29-1 to TRBJ1-1; 7 nucleotides line up with TRBD1. The junction had 28 bases not matched to a gene; V was cut back by 5 bases and J by 4 bases. CDR3 length: 20 residues. Germline V gene lookup returns CDR1 SQVTM and CDR2 ANQGSEA. The CDR3 is CSVRRQGEQLRPFLLTEAFF. The CDR3 nucleotides are TGCAGCGTTAGGAGACAGGGTGAACAATTAAGGCCATTCCTGCTCACTGAAGCTTTCTTT.